This T cell receptor (beta chain) appears in the sequencing data of a study of T cell changes during pregnancy in multiple sclerosis. Measured with immunoSEQ multiplex PCR; TCRdb has only the in-frame clones, and not every one. This table has 40,000 to 55,000 clones, roughly nine tenths appearing once. V shed 0 bases, J shed 1 base, and the junction held 3 bases outside the gene matches. The germline V gene has CDR1 SGHNT and CDR2 YYREEE (reference sequence). This CDR3 is built from 16 residues. Source: CD4+ T cells from peripheral blood mononuclear cells, taken in the first trimester of pregnancy. This chain links TRBV5-4 with TRBJ2-1, with TRBD1 identical over 8 bases. The sequence was collected from a female donor with multiple sclerosis, enrolled in a pregnancy study. CDR3 in DNA: TGTGCCAGCAGCTTGGGACAGGGGCCGTCCTACAATGAGCAGTTCTTC. Residues: CASSLGQGPSYNEQFF.